The text below deals with one T cell receptor (beta chain). Its cognate antigen is unknown. Additional DNA sequences in this sample encode the identical CDR3. This sample is part of a study of cytomegalovirus exposure and HLA in healthy donors. Study-level findings and limits: In vitro work confirmed that a few CMV-associated chains recognize CMV antigens.

V lost 4 bases to trimming and J lost 4 bases, with 16 bases between them. Germline V gene sequence: CDR1 SGHRS, CDR2 YFSETQ. CDR3 size: 15 residues. Researchers ran the PCR with 60 Vbeta and 13 Jbeta primers. Here immunoSEQ multiplex PCR was the method, and the copy in TCRdb shows in-frame clones only, minus some. Here the sample spans approximately 130,000 clones, more than 70% being singletons. This TCR came from a woman aged 30 to 39 in good health and CMV-seropositive. The sample taken for sequencing was PBMCs. V is TRBV5-1 and J is TRBJ2-3, with D maybe TRBD1 (6 bases). The CDR3 region has the DNA TGCGCCAGCAGCCCACTAGGGGGAAGGGCAGATACGCAGTATTTT. Translating gives CASSPLGGRADTQYF.